Below, one T cell receptor beta chain is given with its context. These data belong to a study of shared clonotypes between healthy human individuals. The assay ran at deep level. Clones were sequenced by immunoSEQ multiplex PCR, and TCRdb holds only the in-frame ones, with some missing. The repertoire holds a few hundred thousand clones, with roughly 85% as singletons. The sequence derives from a woman aged 40 to 50 in good health. Some clones in this sample may be carry-over from other donors' samples. The source material was PBMCs.

DNA of the CDR3: TGTGCCAGCAGTCCCCGCGGGGAGCAGTACTTC. Residues: CASSPRGEQYF. The V call is TRBV28, the J call TRBJ2-7, with D possibly being TRBD2 (5 bases). The CDR3 sequence is 11 residues long. V was trimmed by 5 bases and J by 7 bases, leaving 9 bases between them. Germline values: CDR1 MDHEN, CDR2 SYDVKM.